This TCR beta chain emerged from a study of blood T cell repertoires in COVID-19. Study-wide context: COVID-19 samples collected from the United States, Italy and Spain covered acute and convalescent phases. T cells, B-cell-depleted T cells, or PBMCs provided the cDNA or gDNA that served as material.

CDR1 MNHEY and CDR2 SMNVEV come from the germline V gene (reference sequence). CDR3 size: 14 residues. V was pared by 6 bases and J by 5 bases, with 13 bases between. Source study methods: For nucleated cells, counts were estimated from reference gene primer amplification. Profiling relied on immunoSEQ multiplex PCR, and the TCRdb table lists in-frame clones only, not all of them. D and trimming were read from the DNA, whereas the V and J calls and clone size are those reported in that table. The repertoire holds 150,000 or so clones, around 81% seen once, with around 1.6% in the top ten. This clonotype originated in a human donor in a cohort sampled during active COVID-19. The sample taken for sequencing was peripheral blood. The V call is TRBV27, the J call TRBJ2-2; possibly TRBD2 for D (6 bases). Written as DNA, the CDR3 is TGTGCCAGCAGCTCCCAGGAGGGAACCGGGGAGCTGTTTTTT. It codes for CASSSQEGTGELFF.